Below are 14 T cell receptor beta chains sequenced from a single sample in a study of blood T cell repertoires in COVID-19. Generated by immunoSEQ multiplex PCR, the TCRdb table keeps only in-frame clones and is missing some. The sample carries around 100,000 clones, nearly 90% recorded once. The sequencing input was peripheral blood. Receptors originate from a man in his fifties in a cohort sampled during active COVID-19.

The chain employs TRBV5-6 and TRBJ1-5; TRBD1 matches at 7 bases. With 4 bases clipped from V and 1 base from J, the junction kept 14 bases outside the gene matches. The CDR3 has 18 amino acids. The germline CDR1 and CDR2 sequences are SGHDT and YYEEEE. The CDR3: CASSPSEGGPGSNQPQHF. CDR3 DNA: TGTGCCAGCAGCCCGTCTGAAGGGGGCCCCGGGAGCAATCAGCCCCAGCATTTT.

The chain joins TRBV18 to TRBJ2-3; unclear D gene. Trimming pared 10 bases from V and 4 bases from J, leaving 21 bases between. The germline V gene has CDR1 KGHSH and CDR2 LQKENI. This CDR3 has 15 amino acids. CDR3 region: CATRAPSTIADTQYF. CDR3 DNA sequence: TGTGCCACCCGAGCCCCATCAACTATCGCAGATACGCAGTATTTT.

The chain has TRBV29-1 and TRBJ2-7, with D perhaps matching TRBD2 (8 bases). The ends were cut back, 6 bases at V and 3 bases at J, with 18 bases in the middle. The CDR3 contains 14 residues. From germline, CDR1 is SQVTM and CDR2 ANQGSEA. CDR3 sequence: CSVPGGGQIYEQYF. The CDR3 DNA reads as TGCAGCGTCCCGGGGGGGGGACAGATCTACGAGCAGTACTTC.

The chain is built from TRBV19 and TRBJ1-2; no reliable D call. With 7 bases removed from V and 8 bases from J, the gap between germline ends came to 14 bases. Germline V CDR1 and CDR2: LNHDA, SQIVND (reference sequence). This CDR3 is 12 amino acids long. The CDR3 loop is CASMTPPGGYTF. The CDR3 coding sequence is TGTGCCAGTATGACACCCCCTGGGGGCTACACCTTC.

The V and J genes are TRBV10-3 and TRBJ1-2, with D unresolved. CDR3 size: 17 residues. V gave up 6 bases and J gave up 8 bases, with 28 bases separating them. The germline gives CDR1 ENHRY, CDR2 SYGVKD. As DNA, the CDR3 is TGTGCCATCAGCGTCCGGGAGTCCCGTGGGTCGACTCGGGGCTACACCTTC. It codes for CAISVRESRGSTRGYTF.

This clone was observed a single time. The CDR3 loop reads CASSPPGQMNTEAFF. The CDR3 DNA is TGTGCCAGCAGTCCCCCGGGACAGATGAACACTGAAGCTTTCTTT. The genes are TRBV6-5 and TRBJ1-1; TRBD1 matches at 7 bases. CDR3 size: 15 residues. Trimming at V came to 5 bases and at J to 0 bases, leaving 6 bases not matched to a gene. In germline, CDR1 is MNHEY, CDR2 SVGAGI.

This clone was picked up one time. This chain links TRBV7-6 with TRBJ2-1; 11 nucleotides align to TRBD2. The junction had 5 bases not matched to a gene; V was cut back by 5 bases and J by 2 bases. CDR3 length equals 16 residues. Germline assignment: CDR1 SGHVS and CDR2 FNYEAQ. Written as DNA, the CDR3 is TGTGCCAGCAGCACTACTAGCGGGGGAACCTACAATGAGCAGTTCTTC. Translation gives CASSTTSGGTYNEQFF.

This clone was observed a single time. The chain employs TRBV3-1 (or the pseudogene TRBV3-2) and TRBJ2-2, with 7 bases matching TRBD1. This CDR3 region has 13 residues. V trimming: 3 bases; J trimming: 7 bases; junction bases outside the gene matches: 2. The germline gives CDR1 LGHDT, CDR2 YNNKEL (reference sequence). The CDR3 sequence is CASSHTGDGELFF. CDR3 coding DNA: TGTGCCAGCAGCCACACAGGGGACGGGGAGCTGTTTTTT.

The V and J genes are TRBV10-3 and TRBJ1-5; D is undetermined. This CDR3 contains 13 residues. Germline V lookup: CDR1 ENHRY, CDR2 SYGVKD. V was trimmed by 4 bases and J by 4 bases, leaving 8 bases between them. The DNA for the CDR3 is TGTGCCATCAGTGTTGAGGGAAATCAGCCCCAGCATTTT. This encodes CAISVEGNQPQHF.

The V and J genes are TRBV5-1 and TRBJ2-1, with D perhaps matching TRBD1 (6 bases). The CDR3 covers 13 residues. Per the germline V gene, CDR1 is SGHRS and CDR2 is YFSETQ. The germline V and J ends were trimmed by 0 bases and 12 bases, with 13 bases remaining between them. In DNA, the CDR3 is TGCGCCAGCAGCTTGGGGGACACAGGACGGCAGTTCTTC. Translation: CASSLGDTGRQFF.

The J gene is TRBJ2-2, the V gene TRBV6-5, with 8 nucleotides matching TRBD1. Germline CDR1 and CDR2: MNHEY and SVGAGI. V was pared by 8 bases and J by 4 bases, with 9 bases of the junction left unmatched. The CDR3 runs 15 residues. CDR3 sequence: CASVIQGAGTGELFF. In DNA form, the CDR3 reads TGTGCCAGCGTAATTCAGGGGGCGGGCACCGGGGAGCTGTTTTTT.

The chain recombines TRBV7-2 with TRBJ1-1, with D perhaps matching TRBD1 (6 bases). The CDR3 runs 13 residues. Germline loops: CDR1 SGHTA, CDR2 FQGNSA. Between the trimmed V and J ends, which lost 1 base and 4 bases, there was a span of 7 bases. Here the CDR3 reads CASSLDRATEAFF. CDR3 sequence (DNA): TGTGCCAGCAGCTTAGACAGGGCCACTGAAGCTTTCTTT.

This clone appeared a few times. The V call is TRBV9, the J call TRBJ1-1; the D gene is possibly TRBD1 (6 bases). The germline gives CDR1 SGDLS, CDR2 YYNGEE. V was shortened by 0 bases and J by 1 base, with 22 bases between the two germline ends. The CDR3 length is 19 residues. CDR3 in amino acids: CASSVVGSGGLSGNTEAFF. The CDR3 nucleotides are TGTGCCAGCAGCGTAGTGGGGTCGGGGGGCTTGAGTGGGAACACTGAAGCTTTCTTT.

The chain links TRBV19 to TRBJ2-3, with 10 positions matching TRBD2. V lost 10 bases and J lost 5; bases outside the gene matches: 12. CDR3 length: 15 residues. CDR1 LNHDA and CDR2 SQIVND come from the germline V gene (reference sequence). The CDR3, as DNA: TGTGCCACTATAGCCAGCGGGGGGGCGATAGATACGCAGTATTTT. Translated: CATIASGGAIDTQYF.